This TCR beta chain is drawn from a study of shared clonotypes between healthy human individuals. Notes on this clone: Its specificity is not known.

Study outcomes and limitations: Naive subsets tended to show greater estimated richness than memory subsets.

Here immunoSEQ multiplex PCR was the method, and the copy in TCRdb shows in-frame clones only, minus some. Of fewer than 3 million clones detected, less than 95% appear once; the ten largest clones hold approximately 0.39%. Unmatched junction bases numbered 6, after V lost 4 bases and J lost 6 bases. This CDR3 is built from 16 residues. Looked up from germline, CDR1 is MNHEY and CDR2 is SMNVEV (reference sequence). Source material: naive CD4+ T cells from PBMCs. As to subset: CD45RA+ positively selected. This TCR came from a man between 18 and 35 years old in good health. Some clones in this sample may be carry-over from other donors' samples. This chain links TRBV27 with TRBJ2-1; 13 bases agree with TRBD2. CDR3 sequence reads: CASSSPRLAGGNEQFF. The CDR3 nucleotides are TGTGCCAGCAGTTCCCCGAGACTAGCGGGAGGCAATGAGCAGTTCTTC.